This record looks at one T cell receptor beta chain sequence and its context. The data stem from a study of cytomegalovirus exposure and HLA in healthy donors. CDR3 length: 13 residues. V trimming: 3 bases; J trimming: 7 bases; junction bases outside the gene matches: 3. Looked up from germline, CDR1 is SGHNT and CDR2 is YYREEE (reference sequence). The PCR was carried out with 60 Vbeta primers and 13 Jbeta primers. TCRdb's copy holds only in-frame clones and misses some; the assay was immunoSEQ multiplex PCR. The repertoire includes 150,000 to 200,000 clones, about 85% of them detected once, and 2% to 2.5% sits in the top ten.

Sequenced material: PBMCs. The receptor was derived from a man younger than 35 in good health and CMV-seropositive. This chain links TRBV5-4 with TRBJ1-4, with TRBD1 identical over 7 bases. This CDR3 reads CASSSAGGEKLFF. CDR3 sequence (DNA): TGTGCCAGCAGCTCCGCAGGGGGTGAAAAACTGTTTTTT.